One sample yielded the 5 T cell receptor beta chains listed below, sequenced in a study of identical twins. TCRdb re-derived calls from the 5' RACE reads in MiXCR, one entry per CDR3 protein. In the table there are approximately 240,000 distinct CDR3 sequences, around 15% of which are singletons. Material: memory (CD45RO+) T cells sorted from blood. These receptors were collected from a woman in her late teens or twenties in good health.

J is TRBJ2-1 and V is TRBV12-3 or TRBV12-4; 7 nucleotides agree with TRBD2. The CDR3 runs 13 residues. With 4 bases clipped from V and 5 bases from J, the junction kept 2 bases outside the gene matches. CDR3 DNA sequence: TGTGCCAGCAGTTGGGCGGGGGACAATGAGCAGTTCTTC. Translation gives CASSWAGDNEQFF.

This clonotype has a handful of counts. The chain links TRBV5-1 to TRBJ2-1; D remains ambiguous. The germline V gene has CDR1 SGHRS and CDR2 YFSETQ. The CDR3 length is 15 residues. Between the trimmed V and J ends, which lost 0 bases and 1 base, there was a span of 8 bases. The CDR3 nucleotides read TGCGCCAGCAGCTTGGCCGTGGCGTCCTACAATGAGCAGTTCTTC. Encoded protein: CASSLAVASYNEQFF.

This chain links TRBV5-1 with TRBJ2-6, with 9 bases fitting TRBD2. Germline trimming cut 4 bases from V and 18 bases from J; bases unmatched to any gene: 14. Germline CDR1 and CDR2: SGHRS and YFSETQ. The CDR3 extends over 14 amino acids. CDR3 nucleotides: TGCGCCAGCAGCCCCGGCGGTAGCGGGAGTTCTCCGACTTTC. Translated, it gives CASSPGGSGSSPTF.

This clonotype showed up just a few times. The rearrangement uses TRBV9 and TRBJ2-3; D tentatively fits TRBD1 or TRBD2 (6 bases each). V was shortened by 4 bases and J by 3 bases, with 15 bases between the two germline ends. The CDR3 has 15 amino acids. Germline V gene lookup returns CDR1 SGDLS and CDR2 YYNGEE. The CDR3, as DNA: TGTGCCAGCAGCCCTAAAGGGGGGTTAACAGATACGCAGTATTTT. Translated, it gives CASSPKGGLTDTQYF.

This chain links TRBV2 with TRBJ1-3; D not resolved. Trimming left V 8 bases short and J 4 bases short, with 12 bases between. CDR3 length: 13 amino acids. Germline values: CDR1 SNHLY, CDR2 FYNNEI. The CDR3 nucleotides are TGTGCCAGCGGCTCCCTGGGAGGAAACACCATATATTTT. Residues: CASGSLGGNTIYF.